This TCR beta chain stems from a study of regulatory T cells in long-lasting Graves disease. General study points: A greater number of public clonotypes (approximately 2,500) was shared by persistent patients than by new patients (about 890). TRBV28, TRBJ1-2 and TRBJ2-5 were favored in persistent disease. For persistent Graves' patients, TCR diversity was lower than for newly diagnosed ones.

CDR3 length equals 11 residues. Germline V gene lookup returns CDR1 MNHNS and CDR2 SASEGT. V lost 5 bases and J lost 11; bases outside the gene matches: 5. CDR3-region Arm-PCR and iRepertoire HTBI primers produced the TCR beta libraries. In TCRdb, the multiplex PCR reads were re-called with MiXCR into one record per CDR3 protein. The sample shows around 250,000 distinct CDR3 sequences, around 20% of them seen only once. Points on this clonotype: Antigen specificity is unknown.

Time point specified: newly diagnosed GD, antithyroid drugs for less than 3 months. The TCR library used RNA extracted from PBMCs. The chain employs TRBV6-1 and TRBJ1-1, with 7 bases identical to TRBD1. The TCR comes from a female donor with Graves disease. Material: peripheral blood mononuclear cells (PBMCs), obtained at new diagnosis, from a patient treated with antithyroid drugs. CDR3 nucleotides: TGTGCCAGCAGTAGGGGGCTCGTGGCTTTCTTT. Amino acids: CASSRGLVAFF.